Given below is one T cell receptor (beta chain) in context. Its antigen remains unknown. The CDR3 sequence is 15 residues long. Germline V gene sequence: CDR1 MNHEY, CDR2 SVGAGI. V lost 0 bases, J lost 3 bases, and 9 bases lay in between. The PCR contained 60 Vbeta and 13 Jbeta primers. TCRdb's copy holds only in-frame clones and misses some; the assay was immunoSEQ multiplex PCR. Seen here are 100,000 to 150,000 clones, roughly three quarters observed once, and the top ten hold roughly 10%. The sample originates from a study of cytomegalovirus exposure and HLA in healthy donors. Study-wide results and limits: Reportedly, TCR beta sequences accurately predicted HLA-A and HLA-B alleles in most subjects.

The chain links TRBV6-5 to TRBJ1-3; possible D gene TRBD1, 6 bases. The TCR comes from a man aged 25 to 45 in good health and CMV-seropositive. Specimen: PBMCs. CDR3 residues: CASSYSTGFGNTIYF. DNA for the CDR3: TGTGCCAGCAGTTACTCGACAGGCTTTGGAAACACCATATATTTT.